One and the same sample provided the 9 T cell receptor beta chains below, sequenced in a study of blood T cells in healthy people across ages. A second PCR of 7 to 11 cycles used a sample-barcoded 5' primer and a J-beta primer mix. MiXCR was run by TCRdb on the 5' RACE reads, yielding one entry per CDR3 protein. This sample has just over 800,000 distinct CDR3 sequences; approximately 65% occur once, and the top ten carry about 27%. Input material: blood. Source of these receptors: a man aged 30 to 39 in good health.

CDR3 region: CASSATTGWVAGELFF. The CDR3 DNA reads as TGTGCCAGCAGTGCGACGACAGGGTGGGTCGCCGGGGAGCTGTTTTTT. J is TRBJ2-2 and V is TRBV12-3 or TRBV12-4, with TRBD1 matching 7 bases. The CDR3 has 16 amino acids. V gave up 5 bases and J gave up 6 bases; unmatched junction bases: 12.

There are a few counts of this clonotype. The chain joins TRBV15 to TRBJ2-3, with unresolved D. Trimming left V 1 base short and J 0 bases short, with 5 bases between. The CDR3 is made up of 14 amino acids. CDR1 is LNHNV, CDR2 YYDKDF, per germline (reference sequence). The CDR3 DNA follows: TGTGCCACCAGCAGAGGTCAAAGCACAGATACGCAGTATTTT. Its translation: CATSRGQSTDTQYF.

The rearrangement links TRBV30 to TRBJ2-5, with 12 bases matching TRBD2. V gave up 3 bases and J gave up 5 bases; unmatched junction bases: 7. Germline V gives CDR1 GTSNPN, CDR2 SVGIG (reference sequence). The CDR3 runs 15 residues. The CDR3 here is CAWSTSGGPWETQYF. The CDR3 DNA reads TGTGCCTGGAGCACTAGCGGGGGGCCCTGGGAGACCCAGTACTTC.

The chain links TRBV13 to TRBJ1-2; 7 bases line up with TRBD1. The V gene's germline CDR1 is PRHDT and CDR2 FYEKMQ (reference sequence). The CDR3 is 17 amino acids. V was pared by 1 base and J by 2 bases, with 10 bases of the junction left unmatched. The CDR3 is CASSLVGTAPDNYGYTF. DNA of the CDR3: TGTGCCAGCAGCTTAGTAGGGACAGCACCAGACAACTATGGCTACACCTTC.

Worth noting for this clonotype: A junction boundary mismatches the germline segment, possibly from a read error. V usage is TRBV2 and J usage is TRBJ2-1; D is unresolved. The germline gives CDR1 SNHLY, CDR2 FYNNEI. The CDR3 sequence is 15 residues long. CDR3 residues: CASREDLSSYNEQFF. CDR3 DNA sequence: TGTGCCAGCAGGGAAGACTTGAGCTCCTACAATGAGCAGTTCTTC.

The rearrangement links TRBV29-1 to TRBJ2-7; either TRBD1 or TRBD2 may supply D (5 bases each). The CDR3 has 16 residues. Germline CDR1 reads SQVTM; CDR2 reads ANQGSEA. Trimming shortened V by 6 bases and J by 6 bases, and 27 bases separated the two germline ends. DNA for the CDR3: TGCAGCGTGGAACTCGACAGAGGGTTTCGAATGGCCGAGCAGTACTTC. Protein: CSVELDRGFRMAEQYF.

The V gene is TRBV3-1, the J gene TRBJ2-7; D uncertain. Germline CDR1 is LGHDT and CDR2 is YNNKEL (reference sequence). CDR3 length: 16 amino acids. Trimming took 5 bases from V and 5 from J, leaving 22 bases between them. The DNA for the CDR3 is TGTGCCAGCAGCATCCTACCCCGAGGTCCAACCAACGAGCAGTACTTC. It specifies CASSILPRGPTNEQYF.

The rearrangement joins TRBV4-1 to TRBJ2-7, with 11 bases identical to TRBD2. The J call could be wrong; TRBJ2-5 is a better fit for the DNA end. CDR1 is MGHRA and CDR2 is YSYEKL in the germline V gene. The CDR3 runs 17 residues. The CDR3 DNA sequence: TGCGCCAGCAGCCAAGAAGAGACTAGCGGGGTTCTGGGGACCCAGTACTTC. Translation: CASSQEETSGVLGTQYF.

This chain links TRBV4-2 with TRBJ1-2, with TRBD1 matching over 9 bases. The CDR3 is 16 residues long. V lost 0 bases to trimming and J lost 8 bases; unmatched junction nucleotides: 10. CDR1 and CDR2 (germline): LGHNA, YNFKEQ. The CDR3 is CASSQEVGDRVGGYTF. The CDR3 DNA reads TGTGCCAGCAGCCAAGAGGTCGGGGACAGGGTAGGCGGCTACACCTTC.